This T cell receptor (beta chain) was documented in a study of TIL therapy for anti-PD-1-resistant metastatic lung cancer. Study information: Tumors were harvested before any PD-1/PD-L1 blockade. Median tumor mutation burden was roughly 1.5 mutations per megabase. Study results and caveats: TIL clonotype persistence in blood showed no apparent association with response.

The immunoSEQ assay was v3. The method was immunoSEQ multiplex PCR; TCRdb's version includes in-frame clones alone and lacks a portion of them. In the table there are tens of thousands of clones, around 79% of which are singletons. V trimming: 3 bases; J trimming: 7 bases; junction bases outside the gene matches: 9. The CDR3 sequence is 16 residues long. Germline V CDR1 and CDR2: SGHNT, YYREEE (reference sequence). Time point meaning: pre-treatment sample, taken before nivolumab and TIL therapy. Turning to this clone: Its matching antigen is unknown.

The specimen comprised blood, sampled at baseline. The rearrangement joins TRBV5-4 to TRBJ2-1; TRBD2 matches at 11 bases. The source is a man in his 70s with non-small cell lung cancer. CDR3 in DNA: TGTGCCAGCAGCTCCCGTAGCGGGAGGGCCTCGAATGAGCAGTTCTTC. Protein: CASSSRSGRASNEQFF.